This is a list of T cell receptor beta chains from one sample in a study of CD8+ T cells in alopecia areata. TCRdb's copy holds only in-frame clones and misses some; the assay was immunoSEQ multiplex PCR. Found here are fewer than 250,000 clones, roughly 66% of them singletons; the top ten hold approximately 0.93%. Sequenced here: CD4+ T cells sorted from blood, sampled at week 24, from a patient treated with tofacitinib. The source of these receptors is a human donor with alopecia areata. Each CDR3 is given with its conserved first and last residue. A D gene is named only where the DNA matches it firmly. A row's size may be missing; if present it is once, few, many or a size class.

cdr3_nt: TGTGCCAGCAGCCGGACAGGGGGCGAGCAGTACTTC
cdr3_aa: CASSRTGGEQYF
d_call: TRBD1
v_call: TRBV25-1
clone_size: few
j_call: TRBJ2-7

cdr3_nt: TGTGCCAGCAGCTTAAGGACGGACTCTCTCTATGGCTACACCTTC
cdr3_aa: CASSLRTDSLYGYTF
d_call: -
v_call: TRBV7-9
clone_size: -
j_call: TRBJ1-2

cdr3_nt: TGTGCCATCAGTGATTGGGGGGGCTCCAAAAACATTCAGTACTTC
cdr3_aa: CAISDWGGSKNIQYF
d_call: -
v_call: TRBV10-3
clone_size: -
j_call: TRBJ2-4

cdr3_nt: TGTGCCAGCAGTGAAAACTCGGGGTCTAGGAATTCACCCCTCCACTTT
cdr3_aa: CASSENSGSRNSPLHF
d_call: -
v_call: TRBV2
clone_size: few
j_call: TRBJ1-6

cdr3_nt: TGTGCCAGTAGTATGTTTGGGCTCTCGAGCTCTGGGGCCAACGTCCTGACTTTC
cdr3_aa: CASSMFGLSSSGANVLTF
d_call: -
v_call: TRBV19
clone_size: -
j_call: TRBJ2-6

cdr3_nt: TGCGCCAGCAGCTTAAGCTCCGGGGAGCTGTTTTTT
cdr3_aa: CASSLSSGELFF
d_call: -
v_call: TRBV5-1
clone_size: -
j_call: TRBJ2-2

cdr3_nt: TGCAGCGTTGGCTTCGGCGAGCAGTTCTTC
cdr3_aa: CSVGFGEQFF
d_call: -
v_call: TRBV29-1
clone_size: -
j_call: TRBJ2-1

cdr3_nt: TGTGCCAGCAGCGAAAGACAGGACTCTCGCACAGATACGCAGTATTTT
cdr3_aa: CASSERQDSRTDTQYF
d_call: -
v_call: TRBV9
clone_size: -
j_call: TRBJ2-3

cdr3_nt: TGTGCCAGCAGTCGACCCTACAATGAGCAGTTCTTC
cdr3_aa: CASSRPYNEQFF
d_call: -
v_call: TRBV6-6
clone_size: many
j_call: TRBJ2-1

cdr3_nt: TGTGCCTGGACGCACCAATGGACAGTTCCGAACACCGGGGAGCTGTTTTTT
cdr3_aa: CAWTHQWTVPNTGELFF
d_call: -
v_call: TRBV30
clone_size: -
j_call: TRBJ2-2

cdr3_nt: TGTGCCTGGAGTTTAGGACAGCCCCAAAGGAATAATTCACCCCTCCACTTT
cdr3_aa: CAWSLGQPQRNNSPLHF
d_call: -
v_call: TRBV30
clone_size: -
j_call: TRBJ1-6